This record covers a single T cell receptor beta chain. The source of the sample is a study of blood T cell repertoires in COVID-19. The method was immunoSEQ multiplex PCR; TCRdb's version includes in-frame clones alone and lacks a portion of them. The sample carries tens of thousands of clones, 75% to 95% recorded once. J gave up 7 bases and V 0 bases, and 10 bases lay outside the gene matches. The CDR3 sequence is 16 residues long. The germline CDR1 and CDR2 sequences are MNHEY and SVGAGI. The sample consisted of peripheral blood. The rearrangement uses TRBV6-5 and TRBJ2-5; 8 bases are a match to TRBD1. This receptor was identified in a man aged 70 or older with active COVID-19. CDR3 bases: TGTGCCAGCAGTTACTCCGACAGGGGATTGAGGGGGACCCAGTACTTC. It encodes CASSYSDRGLRGTQYF.